This is a list of T cell receptor beta chains from one sample in a study of chemoradiotherapy in HPV16-positive cancers. Clones were sequenced by immunoSEQ multiplex PCR, and TCRdb holds only the in-frame ones, with some missing. The sample lists over 1,500 clones, about nine tenths occurring once. This specimen consisted of tumor tissue, obtained from a patient who underwent chemoradiotherapy. These receptors were obtained from a human donor with HPV-associated anogenital cancer. The CDR3 runs from the conserved cysteine through the conserved F or W. A D gene is named only where the DNA matches it firmly. The listing skips clone size in some rows; elsewhere it reads once, few, many or a size class.

v_gene: TRBV7-9
j_gene: TRBJ2-1
d_gene: TRBD2
abundance: few
CDR3nt: TGTGCCAGCAGCCCATCGAGACTAGCGGGAACCTACAATGAGCAGTTCTTC
CDR3aa: CASSPSRLAGTYNEQFF

v_gene: TRBV4-1
j_gene: TRBJ1-1
d_gene: .
abundance: .
CDR3nt: TGCGCCAGCAGCCAAGATTGGGGTTCAGAGTCGGGTTTCTTT
CDR3aa: CASSQDWGSESGFF

v_gene: TRBV11-1
j_gene: TRBJ2-3
d_gene: TRBD2
abundance: .
CDR3nt: TGTGCCAGCAGCTTAGCGCGGGGGGACGAGTGGGCCACAGATACGCAGTATTTT
CDR3aa: CASSLARGDEWATDTQYF

v_gene: TRBV9
j_gene: TRBJ2-6
d_gene: .
abundance: .
CDR3nt: TGTGCCAGCAGCGTCTGGCCACATGACTCTGGGGCCAACGTCCTGACTTTC
CDR3aa: CASSVWPHDSGANVLTF

v_gene: TRBV4-3
j_gene: TRBJ2-5
d_gene: TRBD2
abundance: .
CDR3nt: TGCGCCAGCAGCCAGTTACTAGCGGGGGGGGCGGCCCAGTACTTC
CDR3aa: CASSQLLAGGAAQYF

v_gene: TRBV5-4
j_gene: TRBJ1-1
d_gene: .
abundance: .
CDR3nt: TGTGCCAGCAGCGAGGACCCGAACACTGAAGCTTTCTTT
CDR3aa: CASSEDPNTEAFF

v_gene: TRBV5-8
j_gene: TRBJ1-6
d_gene: .
abundance: .
CDR3nt: TGTGCCAGCAGCTTGGGGCTCGCGGAGGCAGGGAGCCGTTCACCCCTCCACTTT
CDR3aa: CASSLGLAEAGSRSPLHF

v_gene: TRBV4-2
j_gene: TRBJ2-2
d_gene: .
abundance: .
CDR3nt: TGTGCCAGCAATGTGGGCGACACCGGGGAGCTGTTTTTT
CDR3aa: CASNVGDTGELFF

v_gene: TRBV18
j_gene: TRBJ1-1
d_gene: .
abundance: .
CDR3nt: TGTGCCTCCACAGGACCACCCGTGAACACTGAAGCTTTCTTT
CDR3aa: CASTGPPVNTEAFF

v_gene: TRBV14
j_gene: TRBJ2-2
d_gene: .
abundance: few
CDR3nt: TGTGCCAGCAGCCGATACCATAGCAGGAACACCGGGGAGCTGTTTTTT
CDR3aa: CASSRYHSRNTGELFF

v_gene: TRBV18
j_gene: TRBJ2-3
d_gene: TRBD2
abundance: .
CDR3nt: TGTGCCAGCTCACCCCGTACTAGCGGGAGCACAGATACGCAGTATTTT
CDR3aa: CASSPRTSGSTDTQYF

v_gene: TRBV2
j_gene: TRBJ1-3
d_gene: .
abundance: .
CDR3nt: TGTGCCAGCGGCAGGGTCTCTGGAAACACCATATATTTT
CDR3aa: CASGRVSGNTIYF

v_gene: TRBV29-1
j_gene: TRBJ1-4
d_gene: .
abundance: .
CDR3nt: TGCAGCGTTTCCTCCTGGGGCCAGGGAAATGAAAAACTGTTTTTT
CDR3aa: CSVSSWGQGNEKLFF

v_gene: TRBV15
j_gene: TRBJ2-1
d_gene: .
abundance: .
CDR3nt: TGTGCCACCAGCGAGCATACAGACTACAATGAGCAGTTCTTC
CDR3aa: CATSEHTDYNEQFF

v_gene: TRBV5-4
j_gene: TRBJ2-6
d_gene: .
abundance: .
CDR3nt: TGTGCCAGCAGACTGTCCTCTGGGGCCAACGTCCTGACTTTC
CDR3aa: CASRLSSGANVLTF

v_gene: TRBV9
j_gene: TRBJ2-5
d_gene: .
abundance: .
CDR3nt: TGTGCCAGCAGCGTAGAAGGCTGGGGGGGCCGCCAAGAGACCCAGTACTTC
CDR3aa: CASSVEGWGGRQETQYF

v_gene: TRBV5-1
j_gene: TRBJ2-1
d_gene: .
abundance: .
CDR3nt: TGCGCCAGCAGCTTGGAGCCGGGGTTGACCCTCTGGTTCTTC
CDR3aa: CASSLEPGLTLWFF

v_gene: TRBV6-5
j_gene: TRBJ2-1
d_gene: TRBD2
abundance: .
CDR3nt: TGTGCCAGCAGTCTGGGACTAGCGGGAGGACTGTTCTTC
CDR3aa: CASSLGLAGGLFF

v_gene: TRBV4-3
j_gene: TRBJ1-1
d_gene: TRBD1
abundance: .
CDR3nt: TGCGCCAGCAGCCGGGCCGGGACAGGGGTCACTGAAGCTTTCTTT
CDR3aa: CASSRAGTGVTEAFF

v_gene: TRBV4-3
j_gene: TRBJ2-2
d_gene: TRBD2
abundance: .
CDR3nt: TGCGCCAGCAGCCAGTACAGGATAGCGGGGGGCGTCGCGAACACCGGGGAGCTGTTTTTT
CDR3aa: CASSQYRIAGGVANTGELFF

v_gene: TRBV18
j_gene: TRBJ2-7
d_gene: TRBD1
abundance: .
CDR3nt: TGTGCCAGCTCGCGCCCGGGACAGGGGACCTACGAGCAGTACTTC
CDR3aa: CASSRPGQGTYEQYF

v_gene: TRBV27
j_gene: TRBJ2-7
d_gene: .
abundance: .
CDR3nt: TGTGCCAGCAGTTTATCCTGGGAACCCCGCTTCTACGAGCAGTACTTC
CDR3aa: CASSLSWEPRFYEQYF

v_gene: TRBV7-6
j_gene: TRBJ2-7
d_gene: .
abundance: .
CDR3nt: TGTGCCAGCAGCCGAGGGAATGCGCAGTACTTC
CDR3aa: CASSRGNAQYF

v_gene: TRBV18
j_gene: TRBJ1-1
d_gene: .
abundance: few
CDR3nt: TGTGCCAGCTCAGCATCGTATGGGACTGAAAAAGCTTTCTTT
CDR3aa: CASSASYGTEKAFF

v_gene: TRBV10-3
j_gene: TRBJ1-1
d_gene: TRBD1
abundance: .
CDR3nt: TGTGCCACCAGGCCCGGACAGGGGTATCTGGGTGAAGCTTTCTTT
CDR3aa: CATRPGQGYLGEAFF

v_gene: TRBV2
j_gene: TRBJ1-5
d_gene: .
abundance: .
CDR3nt: TGTGCCAGCAGCCCATCGGGAGGAGGGCGACAGCCCCAGCATTTT
CDR3aa: CASSPSGGGRQPQHF

v_gene: TRBV7-2
j_gene: TRBJ2-5
d_gene: TRBD2
abundance: .
CDR3nt: TGTGCCAGCAGTAACCGCGGGGGGACTCGGGGTAGGGAGACCCAGTACTTC
CDR3aa: CASSNRGGTRGRETQYF

v_gene: TRBV30
j_gene: TRBJ1-3
d_gene: .
abundance: .
CDR3nt: TGTGCCTGGACCGTAGACAGATGGGGAAACACCATATATTTT
CDR3aa: CAWTVDRWGNTIYF

v_gene: TRBV2
j_gene: TRBJ1-5
d_gene: TRBD1
abundance: .
CDR3nt: TGTGCCAGCAGTGGGAACAGGGGAAGCAATCAGCCCCAGCATTTT
CDR3aa: CASSGNRGSNQPQHF

v_gene: TRBV5-6
j_gene: TRBJ1-2
d_gene: .
abundance: .
CDR3nt: TGTGCCAGCAGCTTGGGATGGGAGGGTGGCTACACCTTC
CDR3aa: CASSLGWEGGYTF

v_gene: TRBV11-2
j_gene: TRBJ1-6
d_gene: .
abundance: .
CDR3nt: TGTGCCAGCAGCTTAGATCCAGGTGGAAATTCACCCCTCCACTTT
CDR3aa: CASSLDPGGNSPLHF

v_gene: TRBV10-2
j_gene: TRBJ1-6
d_gene: .
abundance: .
CDR3nt: TGCGCCAGCAGGGTCAGGGTTAATTCACCCCTCCACTTT
CDR3aa: CASRVRVNSPLHF

v_gene: TRBV14
j_gene: TRBJ2-1
d_gene: .
abundance: .
CDR3nt: TGTGCCAGCAGCCAAGATCCGGGACCTCCCCACAATGAGCAGTTCTTC
CDR3aa: CASSQDPGPPHNEQFF

v_gene: TRBV27
j_gene: TRBJ1-2
d_gene: TRBD1
abundance: .
CDR3nt: TGTGCCAGCAGTCTCGGGACAGGGGCCTTCGGCTATGGCTACACCTTC
CDR3aa: CASSLGTGAFGYGYTF

v_gene: TRBV20-1
j_gene: TRBJ1-5
d_gene: .
abundance: .
CDR3nt: TGCAGTGCTAGTGGTCAGTCCCAGCATTTT
CDR3aa: CSASGQSQHF

v_gene: TRBV29-1
j_gene: TRBJ2-7
d_gene: .
abundance: .
CDR3nt: TGCAGCGCCCAGAGAAGCTCCTACGAGCAGTACTTC
CDR3aa: CSAQRSSYEQYF

v_gene: TRBV7-3
j_gene: TRBJ2-1
d_gene: TRBD2
abundance: .
CDR3nt: TGTGCCAGCAGCTTAGTAGCGGGAGCGAATGAGCAGTTCTTC
CDR3aa: CASSLVAGANEQFF

v_gene: TRBV7-9
j_gene: TRBJ1-1
d_gene: .
abundance: once
CDR3nt: TGTGCCAGCAGCCCACGGGCTGAAGCTTTCTTT
CDR3aa: CASSPRAEAFF

v_gene: TRBV18
j_gene: TRBJ1-1
d_gene: TRBD1
abundance: .
CDR3nt: TGTGCCAGCTCAATACAGGGGTCAACCACTGAAGCTTTCTTT
CDR3aa: CASSIQGSTTEAFF

v_gene: TRBV15
j_gene: TRBJ1-5
d_gene: .
abundance: once
CDR3nt: TGTGCCACCAGCAGAGATCGCAGGGGCCCCAATCAGCCCCAGCATTTT
CDR3aa: CATSRDRRGPNQPQHF

v_gene: TRBV27
j_gene: TRBJ2-1
d_gene: TRBD1
abundance: few
CDR3nt: TGTGCCAGCAGGCCGGGACAGGGAGACAATGAGCAGTTCTTC
CDR3aa: CASRPGQGDNEQFF

v_gene: TRBV5-8
j_gene: TRBJ1-1
d_gene: TRBD1
abundance: .
CDR3nt: TGTGCCAGCAGCGTTCCAGGGGGGTACACTGAAGCTTTCTTT
CDR3aa: CASSVPGGYTEAFF

v_gene: TRBV4-1
j_gene: TRBJ2-3
d_gene: .
abundance: .
CDR3nt: TGCGCCAGCAGCCTGGACTCGGTATATACGCAGTATTTT
CDR3aa: CASSLDSVYTQYF

v_gene: TRBV6-6
j_gene: TRBJ1-1
d_gene: TRBD1
abundance: .
CDR3nt: TGTGCCAGCACGGGACAGAAGGTGAACACTGAAGCTTTCTTT
CDR3aa: CASTGQKVNTEAFF

v_gene: TRBV5-1
j_gene: TRBJ2-3
d_gene: .
abundance: .
CDR3nt: TGCGCCAGCACCAACCCCCGGGGTTTGGATACGCAGTATTTT
CDR3aa: CASTNPRGLDTQYF

v_gene: TRBV18
j_gene: TRBJ2-7
d_gene: TRBD1
abundance: .
CDR3nt: TGTGCCAGCTCGCGCCCGGGACAGGGGACCTACGAGCAGTACTTC
CDR3aa: CASSRPGQGTYEQYF

v_gene: TRBV7-9
j_gene: TRBJ2-1
d_gene: .
abundance: .
CDR3nt: TGTGCCCTACTGGGCGGCTCCTACAATGAGCAGTTCTTC
CDR3aa: CALLGGSYNEQFF